What follows are 27 T cell receptor beta chains derived from one specimen sequenced in a study of PD-1 blockade in classical Hodgkin lymphoma. All the patients suffered relapse after autologous stem cell transplantation, and brentuximab vedotin exposure differed. Profiling relied on immunoSEQ multiplex PCR, and the TCRdb table lists in-frame clones only, not all of them. The sample has about 25,000 clones, 69% seen once. Material: peripheral blood mononuclear cells (PBMCs), obtained at baseline. These receptors were taken from a human donor with classical Hodgkin lymphoma.

This CDR3 reads CASTTTETSYEQYF. The CDR3 DNA reads TGTGCCAGCACGACGACAGAGACCTCCTACGAGCAGTACTTC. The J gene is TRBJ2-7, the V gene TRBV6-6; perhaps TRBD1 as D (5 bases). CDR1 is MNHNY and CDR2 is SVGAGI in the germline V gene (reference sequence). The V end lost 7 bases, the J end lost 0 bases, and 13 bases lay between the germline ends. This CDR3 contains 14 residues.

V gene TRBV5-4 combines with J gene TRBJ2-5, with 11 positions matching TRBD1. Germline loops: CDR1 SGHNT, CDR2 YYREEE (reference sequence). The length of the CDR3 is 15 residues. V lost 4 bases and J lost 1; bases outside the gene matches: 3. CDR3 bases: TGTGCCAGCAGCGAGGGGACAGGGGGCCAAGAGACCCAGTACTTC. Protein: CASSEGTGGQETQYF.

This clone was recorded a few times. In nucleotides, the CDR3 is TGTGCCAGAAAAGGGTACAGGGGCCAAGAGACCCAGTACTTC. It specifies CARKGYRGQETQYF. V gene TRBV5-3 combines with J gene TRBJ2-5; TRBD1 aligns across 7 bases. TRBV5-3 is marked as an open reading frame, function uncertain. The CDR3 extends over 14 amino acids. Trimming at V came to 6 bases and at J to 1 base, leaving 6 bases not matched to a gene.

V is TRBV10-2 and J is TRBJ1-1; 8 nucleotides match TRBD1. Germline CDR1 is WSHSY and CDR2 is SAAADI. The CDR3 contains 15 residues. J lost 2 bases, V lost 1 base, and 3 bases had no gene match. The CDR3 nucleotides read TGCGCCAGCAGTGAGTTTCAGGGGGCCAACACTGAAGCTTTCTTT. The encoded protein is CASSEFQGANTEAFF.

The rearrangement joins TRBV6-1 to TRBJ2-7; possible D gene TRBD2, 5 bases. V was clipped by 6 bases and J by 4 bases, with 16 bases between them. This CDR3 comprises 14 residues. Germline values: CDR1 MNHNS, CDR2 SASEGT. The CDR3 spells CASSKSGSGYEQYF. The DNA of the CDR3 is TGTGCCAGCAGCAAGTCGGGGAGCGGTTACGAGCAGTACTTC.

The V and J genes are TRBV10-2 and TRBJ2-7; TRBD1 matches at 7 bases. The CDR3 loop spans 12 amino acids. The V segment lost 8 bases and the J segment 10 bases; nucleotides outside the gene matches: 11. Germline CDR1 is WSHSY and CDR2 is SAAADI. Here the CDR3 reads CASGDSLLFQYF. CDR3 DNA: TGCGCCAGCGGGGACAGCCTTCTTTTCCAGTACTTC.

The chain carries TRBV5-4 and TRBJ1-2, with D possibly matching TRBD1 (6 bases). The V gene lost 3 bases and the J gene lost 13 bases, with 22 bases spanning the gap. The CDR3 runs to 14 residues. CDR1 and CDR2 (germline): SGHNT, YYREEE (reference sequence). As DNA, the CDR3 is TGTGCCAGCAGCTGGGAACATTGGACAGAAAGTCGCACCTTC. The encoded protein is CASSWEHWTESRTF.

This sequence joins TRBV10-3 and TRBJ1-4; 9 bases match TRBD1. The CDR3 loop spans 17 amino acids. V shed 0 bases and J 1 base; nucleotides not matched to a gene: 3. CDR1 is ENHRY and CDR2 is SYGVKD in the germline V gene. The CDR3 is CAISESMGQGTNEKLFF. CDR3 sequence (DNA): TGTGCCATCAGTGAGTCGATGGGACAGGGAACTAATGAAAAACTGTTTTTT.

The J gene is TRBJ1-1, the V gene TRBV7-3; D might be TRBD1 (6 bases). The V and J ends lost 1 base and 6 bases respectively, with 18 bases between them. Germline V gives CDR1 SGHTA, CDR2 FQGTGA. The CDR3 is 16 amino acids. CDR3 region: CASSLRGVQGIPEAFF. The DNA of the CDR3 is TGTGCCAGCAGCTTAAGGGGCGTACAGGGAATCCCTGAAGCTTTCTTT. Variable domain in full (rest from reference TRBV7-3 and TRBJ1-1): GAGVSQTPSNKVTEKGKYVELRCDPISGHTALYWYRQSLGQGPEFLIYFQGTGAADDSGLPNDRFFAVRPEGSVSTLKIQRTERGDSAVYLCASSLRGVQGIPEAFFGQGTRLTVV.

This clone was detected only once. The V gene is TRBV7-2, the J gene TRBJ2-5; a possible D gene is TRBD2 (6 bases). V was trimmed by 5 bases and J by 5 bases, leaving 12 bases between them. This CDR3 spans 13 amino acids. Germline V gene lookup returns CDR1 SGHTA and CDR2 FQGNSA. CDR3 DNA: TGTGCCAGCAGCCCAGGGACTGTGGAGACCCAGTACTTC. Its translation is CASSPGTVETQYF.

This chain uses TRBV10-3 with TRBJ1-5; TRBD1 might be the D (5 bases). The germline gives CDR1 ENHRY, CDR2 SYGVKD. The V end was cut by 2 bases, the J end by 3 bases, with 11 bases between. This CDR3 has 15 amino acids. CDR3 sequence (DNA): TGTGCCATCAGTGAGACGGGACCGAACAATCAGCCCCAGCATTTT. It codes for CAISETGPNNQPQHF.

The V gene is TRBV19, the J gene TRBJ1-1; D is ambiguous. CDR1 is LNHDA, CDR2 SQIVND, per germline (reference sequence). V was shortened by 3 bases and J by 5 bases, with 13 bases between the two germline ends. The CDR3 has 14 amino acids. The CDR3 here is CASSMNSVWTEAFF. For the CDR3, the DNA is TGTGCCAGTAGTATGAACAGCGTCTGGACTGAAGCTTTCTTT.

The J gene is TRBJ2-7, the V gene TRBV5-6; 10 nucleotides match TRBD1. The CDR3 is 13 amino acids. V was pared by 5 bases and J by 4 bases, with 3 bases of the junction left unmatched. Germline V CDR1 and CDR2: SGHDT, YYEEEE. CDR3 in DNA: TGTGCCAGCAGAGGGGACAGGGGATACGAGCAGTACTTC. It yields the protein CASRGDRGYEQYF.

This chain links TRBV5-1 with TRBJ2-5; TRBD2 matches 10 bases. The length of the CDR3 is 17 residues. Trimming removed 0 bases from V and 2 bases from J; junction bases left unmatched: 7. Germline CDR1 and CDR2: SGHRS and YFSETQ. CDR3 nucleotide sequence: TGCGCCAGCAGCTTGGGGTCTAGCGGGGGCCTTCAAGAGACCCAGTACTTC. It yields the protein CASSLGSSGGLQETQYF.

Within the sample, this clone is medium-sized. The genes are TRBV6-1 and TRBJ2-7; TRBD2 matches at 7 bases. This CDR3 is 14 amino acids long. The ends lost 0 bases at V and 2 bases at J; junction bases unmatched: 1. Germline values: CDR1 MNHNS, CDR2 SASEGT. CDR3: CASSEAGGTYEQYF. The CDR3 nucleotides are TGTGCCAGCAGTGAAGCGGGAGGGACCTACGAGCAGTACTTC.

This clone came up a few times. This chain joins TRBV10-2 and TRBJ1-6; D gene uncertain. The CDR3 totals 11 residues. The V and J ends lost 7 bases and 10 bases respectively, with 8 bases between them. Germline CDR1 WSHSY, CDR2 SAAADI. Here the CDR3 reads CASTNNSPLHF. CDR3 DNA: TGCGCCAGCACGAACAACTCACCCCTCCACTTT.

The CDR3 loop is CASSVGRRTEAFF. The CDR3 nucleotides read TGTGCCAGCAGTGTAGGGAGAAGAACTGAAGCTTTCTTT. The chain is built from TRBV6-1 and TRBJ1-1; the D is unclear. The germline V gene encodes CDR1 MNHNS and CDR2 SASEGT. Trimming shortened V by 4 bases and J by 5 bases, and 11 bases separated the two germline ends. The CDR3 covers 13 residues.

The sample holds a few counts of this clone. The chain has TRBV28 and TRBJ2-7; D possibly matches TRBD1 or TRBD2 (7 bases each). V shed 7 bases and J shed 3 bases, with 22 bases lying between them. CDR3 length: 16 residues. Germline assignment: CDR1 MDHEN and CDR2 SYDVKM. The CDR3 DNA sequence: TGTGCCAGCACCCCCGGGAGGTACAGGGGTATCTACGAGCAGTACTTC. Translated: CASTPGRYRGIYEQYF.

CDR3 nucleotide sequence: TGTGCCAGCAGCCCGACTAGCGTCCCCGGGGAGCTGTTTTTT. Translated: CASSPTSVPGELFF. The genes are TRBV14 and TRBJ2-2, with 8 nucleotides matching TRBD2. The V segment lost 4 bases and the J segment 6 bases; nucleotides outside the gene matches: 4. In germline, CDR1 is SGHDN, CDR2 FVKESK. The CDR3 is made up of 14 amino acids.

The chain links TRBV28 to TRBJ2-5; D perhaps matches TRBD1 (6 bases). The CDR3 extends over 15 amino acids. With 5 bases removed from V and 0 bases from J, the gap between germline ends came to 13 bases. The germline V gene has CDR1 MDHEN and CDR2 SYDVKM. The chain's CDR3 is CASSPPHRDQETQYF. DNA of the CDR3: TGTGCCAGCAGTCCTCCCCACAGGGACCAAGAGACCCAGTACTTC.

This chain connects TRBV6-6 to TRBJ2-3; the match to TRBD1 covers 10 bases. There are 15 residues in the CDR3. Germline V gives CDR1 MNHNY, CDR2 SVGAGI (reference sequence). V was clipped by 2 bases and J by 5 bases; unmatched bases: 4. In nucleotides, the CDR3 is TGTGCCAGCAGTTACGGGGGACAGGGGATAGATACGCAGTATTTT. Translation: CASSYGGQGIDTQYF.

The chain couples TRBV19 to TRBJ1-5; no definite D call. The V end lost 0 bases, the J end lost 2 bases, and 5 bases lay between the germline ends. Germline V lookup: CDR1 LNHDA, CDR2 SQIVND (reference sequence). The CDR3 runs 14 residues. The chain's CDR3 is CASSIETGNQPQHF. The CDR3 DNA sequence: TGTGCCAGTAGTATAGAAACAGGCAATCAGCCCCAGCATTTT.

CDR3 sequence (DNA): TGTGCCAGCAGTCCCGGGACCCTGGACAATGAAAAACTGTTTTTT. This encodes CASSPGTLDNEKLFF. J is TRBJ1-4 and V is TRBV5-8; D is perhaps TRBD1 (5 bases). Trimming pared 5 bases from V and 5 bases from J, leaving 16 bases between. The CDR3 length is 15 residues. The V gene's germline CDR1 is SGHTS and CDR2 YDEGEE.

The chain carries TRBV5-4 and TRBJ2-7; 7 nucleotides align to TRBD1. The V and J ends lost 4 bases and 5 bases, in that order; junction bases with no gene match: 12. Germline V gene lookup returns CDR1 SGHNT and CDR2 YYREEE (reference sequence). The CDR3 is 15 amino acids. The CDR3 region is CASSPGQDPADEQYF. The CDR3 coding sequence is TGTGCCAGCAGCCCCGGACAGGACCCAGCGGACGAGCAGTACTTC.

This clone was detected only a few times. The gene calls are TRBV28 and TRBJ2-5; D perhaps matches TRBD2 (5 bases). Germline V CDR1 and CDR2: MDHEN, SYDVKM. The CDR3 has 16 residues. Trimming took off 5 bases at V and 3 bases at J, with 19 bases between the two ends. The CDR3 DNA is TGTGCCAGCAGTCACAAGACTAACCCAGAAAAAGAGACCCAGTACTTC. Encoded protein: CASSHKTNPEKETQYF.

This chain uses TRBV5-6 with TRBJ2-1, with D uncertain. The CDR3 sequence is 13 residues long. The germline V gene has CDR1 SGHDT and CDR2 YYEEEE. V gave up 2 bases and J gave up 1 base, with 4 bases separating them. The CDR3 spells CASSFDSYNEQFF. CDR3 nucleotide sequence: TGTGCCAGCAGCTTCGATTCCTACAATGAGCAGTTCTTC. The full variable domain, with the rest looked up from reference TRBV5-6 and TRBJ2-1, is DAGVTQSPTHLIKTRGQQVTLRCSPKSGHDTVSWYQQALGQGPQFIFQYYEEEERQRGNFPDRFSGHQFPNYSSELNVNALLLGDSALYLCASSFDSYNEQFFGPGTRLTVL.

This rearrangement joins TRBV27 to TRBJ2-5, with D tentatively TRBD1 (6 bases). The assigned J gene may be wrong: the sequence end matches TRBJ2-7 better. This CDR3 is built from 14 residues. In germline, CDR1 is MNHEY, CDR2 SMNVEV (reference sequence). The CDR3 region is CASSNQGTGYEQYF. CDR3 in DNA: TGTGCCAGCAGTAACCAGGGGACGGGCTACGAGCAGTACTTC.